This entry features one T cell receptor beta chain sequence. Its antigen is unidentified. V trimming: 1 base; J trimming: 8 bases; junction bases outside the gene matches: 10. Germline CDR1 is LGHNA and CDR2 is YNFKEQ. The length of the CDR3 is 17 residues. This record belongs to a study of T cell responses to AZD1222 COVID-19 vaccine. Study results and limitations: Baseline seropositivity characterized only 5 or 6 AZD1222 recipients. The donors showed a predominance of white British ancestry and of females, with possible underestimation of clonal diversity. Unmutated variant regions are reportedly targeted by nearly half of spike-specific TCRs.

Assay used: immunoSEQ multiplex PCR; TCRdb lists only in-frame clones, some missing. The table shows tens of thousands of clones, with about 90% occurring only once. The clonotype comes from an adult who received the AZD1222 COVID-19 vaccine. This chain joins TRBV4-2 and TRBJ1-4; 10 positions match TRBD1. This specimen was peripheral blood, taken 28 days after the second AZD1222 dose. The CDR3 DNA reads TGTGCCAGCAGCCAAGGAGGGACAGGGGAGAGTGGCGAAAAACTGTTTTTT. It specifies CASSQGGTGESGEKLFF.